In its sample, the clone carrying this T cell receptor (beta chain) was seen a few times. Its target is unknown. The data stem from a study of Graves' ophthalmopathy and Graves' hyperthyroidism. General study findings and limits: Appearing in blood as well were most expanded thyroid clonotypes above 0.001 frequency.

Amplified TCR beta CDR3 regions were obtained using RNA transcripts as template. After a first-round RT-PCR with HTBI primers, a second-round multiplex PCR was run. TCRdb reprocessed the multiplex PCR reads with MiXCR, giving one entry per CDR3 protein. The table has roughly 610,000 distinct CDR3 sequences, around a fifth seen once. Germline loops: CDR1 ENHRY, CDR2 SYGVKD. The ends were cut back, 8 bases at V and 6 bases at J, with 11 bases in the middle. The CDR3 sequence is 13 residues long. The sequence came from a woman between 18 and 29 years old with stable Graves' hyperthyroidism. Some clones in this sample may be carry-over from other donors' samples. The sequenced sample consisted of peripheral blood. The chain joins TRBV10-3 to TRBJ1-6; the D gene is possibly TRBD1 (5 bases). CDR3 DNA sequence: TGTGCCATCTGGGACGGCACTAATTCACCCCTCCACTTT. Translating it yields CAIWDGTNSPLHF.